Below are 11 T cell receptor beta chains sequenced from a single sample in a study of cytomegalovirus exposure and HLA in healthy donors. The study ran its PCR with 60 Vbeta and 13 Jbeta primers. Libraries were prepared by immunoSEQ multiplex PCR; TCRdb keeps only in-frame clonotypes and omits some of them. Here the sample spans 100,000 to 150,000 clones, over 60% being singletons. The sequenced sample was PBMCs. The receptors were sampled from a human donor in good health.

The V call is TRBV28, the J call TRBJ2-3; 7 bases map to TRBD2. The CDR3 is 16 amino acids. From germline, CDR1 is MDHEN and CDR2 SYDVKM. Germline trimming cut 2 bases from V and 2 bases from J; bases unmatched to any gene: 7. CDR3 amino acids: CASSLAGGSFTDTQYF. Here the CDR3 DNA reads TGTGCCAGCAGTTTAGCCGGGGGGAGTTTCACAGATACGCAGTATTTT. Based on the CDR3 plus reference TRBV28 and TRBJ2-3, the full variable domain is DVKVTQSSRYLVKRTGEKVFLECVQDMDHENMFWYRQDPGLGLRLIYFSYDVKMKEKGDIPEGYSVSREKKERFSLILESASTNQTSMYLCASSLAGGSFTDTQYFGPGTRLTVL.

This clone turned up a few times. The rearrangement joins TRBV4-1 to TRBJ1-1; weak D call: TRBD1 (6 bases). The germline gives CDR1 MGHRA, CDR2 YSYEKL. The CDR3 is 17 amino acids. The V end lost 2 bases, the J end lost 0 bases, and 16 bases lay between the germline ends. CDR3 amino acids: CASSQTQGGAMNTEAFF. CDR3 nucleotides: TGCGCCAGCAGCCAAACCCAAGGGGGGGCTATGAACACTGAAGCTTTCTTT.

The V gene is TRBV5-1, the J gene TRBJ1-2; D is possibly TRBD1 (5 bases). Trimming left V 4 bases short and J 3 bases short, with 10 bases between. The CDR3 has 13 residues. The germline V gene encodes CDR1 SGHRS and CDR2 YFSETQ. For the CDR3, the DNA is TGCGCCAGCAGCATCCCGACAGACTATGGCTACACCTTC. It specifies CASSIPTDYGYTF.

The V call is TRBV5-8, the J call TRBJ2-7; perhaps TRBD2 as D (6 bases). The CDR3 contains 12 residues. Trimming left V 4 bases short and J 3 bases short, with 8 bases between. Germline V gene data show CDR1 as SGHTS and CDR2 as YDEGEE. CDR3 amino acids: CASSVGLYEQYF. The CDR3 coding sequence is TGTGCCAGCAGCGTGGGACTCTACGAGCAGTACTTC.

The rearrangement links TRBV2 to TRBJ2-7, with TRBD1 matching 7 bases. Germline V gene sequence: CDR1 SNHLY, CDR2 FYNNEI. V lost 9 bases, J lost 2 bases, and 4 bases stayed unmatched. The CDR3 has 12 amino acids. The CDR3 DNA sequence: TGTGCCAGAGGGGACAGAGCCTACGAGCAGTACTTC. Its translation: CARGDRAYEQYF.

The chain links TRBV4-1 to TRBJ2-7; TRBD2 matches at 9 bases. The CDR3 is 15 amino acids. Germline V CDR1 and CDR2: MGHRA, YSYEKL. J gave up 2 bases and V 1 base, and 3 bases lay outside the gene matches. The CDR3 DNA is TGCGCCAGCAGCCAAGTAGCGGGGGCGGCCTACGAGCAGTACTTC. The encoded protein is CASSQVAGAAYEQYF.

The rearrangement links TRBV6-1 to TRBJ1-5, with D tentatively TRBD1 (5 bases). Germline CDR1 is MNHNS and CDR2 is SASEGT. Trimming cost V 4 bases and J 2 bases, with 24 bases left between them. The CDR3 is 19 residues long. CDR3 residues: CASSARQGEYRAGNQPQHF. The CDR3 nucleotides read TGTGCCAGCAGTGCCCGCCAGGGTGAATATAGGGCTGGCAATCAGCCCCAGCATTTT.

This sequence joins TRBV4-1 and TRBJ1-2; 9 bases fit TRBD1. The CDR3 totals 16 residues. The junction had 8 bases not matched to a gene; V was cut back by 1 base and J by 5 bases. Germline lookup yields CDR1 MGHRA and CDR2 YSYEKL. Here the CDR3 reads CASSQVGQGTFYGYTF. CDR3 nucleotides: TGCGCCAGCAGCCAAGTAGGACAGGGGACTTTTTATGGCTACACCTTC.

The chain uses TRBV9 and TRBJ2-5; 15 positions match TRBD2. Looked up from germline, CDR1 is SGDLS and CDR2 is YYNGEE. J gave up 3 bases and V 4 bases, and 4 bases lay outside the gene matches. This CDR3 spans 16 amino acids. As DNA, the CDR3 is TGTGCCAGCAGCCCTTGGACTAGCGGGGGGGAAGAGACCCAGTACTTC. Protein sequence: CASSPWTSGGEETQYF.

This sequence joins TRBV7-8 and TRBJ2-7; no definite D call. CDR1 and CDR2 (germline): SGHVS, FQNEAQ. Between the trimmed V and J ends, which lost 4 bases and 2 bases, there was a span of 9 bases. CDR3 size: 13 residues. In nucleotides, the CDR3 is TGTGCCAGCAGCTATAGAAGTGCCTACGAGCAGTACTTC. The encoded protein is CASSYRSAYEQYF.

The V gene is TRBV6-6, the J gene TRBJ1-5; possible D gene TRBD1, 5 bases. Trimming pared 8 bases from V and 7 bases from J, leaving 18 bases between. The CDR3 length is 14 residues. Germline CDR1 reads MNHNY; CDR2 reads SVGAGI (reference sequence). CDR3 region: CASSGGWGEQPQHF. CDR3 coding DNA: TGTGCCAGCTCTGGGGGGTGGGGTGAACAGCCCCAGCATTTT.